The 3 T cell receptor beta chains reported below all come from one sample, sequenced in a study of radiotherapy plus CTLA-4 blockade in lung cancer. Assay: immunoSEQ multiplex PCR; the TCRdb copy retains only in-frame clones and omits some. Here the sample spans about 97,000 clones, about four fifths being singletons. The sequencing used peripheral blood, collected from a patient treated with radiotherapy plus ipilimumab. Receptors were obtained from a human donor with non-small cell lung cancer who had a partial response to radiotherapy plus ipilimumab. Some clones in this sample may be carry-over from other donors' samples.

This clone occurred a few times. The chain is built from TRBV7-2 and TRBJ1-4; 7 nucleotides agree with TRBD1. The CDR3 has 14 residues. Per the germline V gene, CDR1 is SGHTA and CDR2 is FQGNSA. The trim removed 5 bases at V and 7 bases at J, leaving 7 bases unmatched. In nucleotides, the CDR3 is TGTGCCAGCAGCGACAGGGTGGGCTTTGAAAAACTGTTTTTT. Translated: CASSDRVGFEKLFF.

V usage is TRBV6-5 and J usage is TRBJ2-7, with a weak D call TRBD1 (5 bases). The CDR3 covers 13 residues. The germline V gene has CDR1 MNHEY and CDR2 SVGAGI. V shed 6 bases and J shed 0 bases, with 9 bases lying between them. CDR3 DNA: TGTGCCAGCAGAGATGACAGCTCCTACGAGCAGTACTTC. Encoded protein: CASRDDSSYEQYF.

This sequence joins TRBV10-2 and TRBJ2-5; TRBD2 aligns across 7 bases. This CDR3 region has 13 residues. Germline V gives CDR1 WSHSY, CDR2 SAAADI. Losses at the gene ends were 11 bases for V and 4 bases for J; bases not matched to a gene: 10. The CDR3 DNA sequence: TGCGCCTTTGCAACGGGGGGAGGAGAGACCCAGTACTTC. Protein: CAFATGGGETQYF.